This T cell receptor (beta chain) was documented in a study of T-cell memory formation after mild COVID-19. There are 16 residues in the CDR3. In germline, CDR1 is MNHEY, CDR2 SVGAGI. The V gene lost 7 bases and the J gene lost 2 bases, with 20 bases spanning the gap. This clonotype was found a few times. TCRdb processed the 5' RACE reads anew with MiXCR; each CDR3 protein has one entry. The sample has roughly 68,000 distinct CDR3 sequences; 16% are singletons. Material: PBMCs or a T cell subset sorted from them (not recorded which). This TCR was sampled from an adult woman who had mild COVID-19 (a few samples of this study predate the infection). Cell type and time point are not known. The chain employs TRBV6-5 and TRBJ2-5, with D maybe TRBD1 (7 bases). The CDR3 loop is CASTTNGAGGQETQYF. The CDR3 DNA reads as TGTGCCAGCACTACAAATGGGGCAGGGGGGCAAGAGACCCAGTACTTC.